These T cell receptor beta chains were read from a single sample in a study of T cells after yellow fever vaccination. MiXCR, applied by TCRdb to the 5' RACE reads, yields one record per CDR3 protein. Of over 110,000 distinct CDR3 sequences in the sample, roughly 8% are singletons; the top ten hold approximately 0.78%. The material was CD4+ T cells sorted from PBMCs, obtained 5 days after the yellow fever booster vaccination. The receptors were gathered from a man under 40 who received the YFV17D yellow fever vaccine. CDR3s include the opening cysteine and the closing phenylalanine or tryptophan. The order of the fields is V gene, J gene, CDR3 protein.

v_call: TRBV5-1; j_call: TRBJ2-3; cdr3_aa: CASSLAERAGDTQYF
v_call: TRBV3-1; j_call: TRBJ2-2; cdr3_aa: CASRPSGTGGIAGELFF
v_call: TRBV7-2; j_call: TRBJ2-1; cdr3_aa: CASSLLTAWEQFF
v_call: TRBV6-5; j_call: TRBJ1-4; cdr3_aa: CASSYSGPGQASEKLFF
v_call: TRBV7-9; j_call: TRBJ2-1; cdr3_aa: CASSSHPTGTSGRPQFF
v_call: TRBV28; j_call: TRBJ2-1; cdr3_aa: CASSGSLAVNEQFF
v_call: TRBV25-1; j_call: TRBJ1-4; cdr3_aa: CASSGEPGTATNEKLFF
v_call: TRBV15; j_call: TRBJ2-7; cdr3_aa: CATPIMICSYEQYF
v_call: TRBV12-5; j_call: TRBJ1-1; cdr3_aa: CASGLGVRITEAFF
v_call: TRBV6-5; j_call: TRBJ1-1; cdr3_aa: CASSYFTPGQMNTEAFF
v_call: TRBV7-2; j_call: TRBJ2-4; cdr3_aa: CASSLGQPKNIQYF
v_call: TRBV12-3/TRBV12-4; j_call: TRBJ1-1; cdr3_aa: CASSRRQGKTNTEAFF
v_call: TRBV5-4; j_call: TRBJ2-1; cdr3_aa: CASSLDLGTSGSSYNEQFF
v_call: TRBV4-2; j_call: TRBJ2-7; cdr3_aa: CASSQGRVGIAVGEQYF
v_call: TRBV12-3/TRBV12-4; j_call: TRBJ2-1; cdr3_aa: CASSLVRDRGNNEQFF
v_call: TRBV5-4; j_call: TRBJ2-7; cdr3_aa: CASSFFRGRAGEQYF
v_call: TRBV3-1; j_call: TRBJ1-2; cdr3_aa: CASSPQGSRYTF
v_call: TRBV5-1; j_call: TRBJ2-1; cdr3_aa: CASSVLQGAVEQFF
v_call: TRBV7-2; j_call: TRBJ1-5; cdr3_aa: CASRQGRNQPQHF
v_call: TRBV11-2; j_call: TRBJ1-2; cdr3_aa: CASSTTGVYGYTF
v_call: TRBV11-2; j_call: TRBJ1-1; cdr3_aa: CASSLVPRTEAFF
v_call: TRBV5-1; j_call: TRBJ2-5; cdr3_aa: CASSFGQGQETQYF
v_call: TRBV7-6; j_call: TRBJ2-7; cdr3_aa: CASSSGLVQNEQYF
v_call: TRBV5-4; j_call: TRBJ2-1; cdr3_aa: CASSASPPTRFTTAEQFF
v_call: TRBV18; j_call: TRBJ1-2; cdr3_aa: CASSPLNSGGANYGYTF
v_call: TRBV5-1; j_call: TRBJ2-7; cdr3_aa: CASATNAGSYYEQYF
v_call: TRBV24-1; j_call: TRBJ2-2; cdr3_aa: CATGGPSTGELFF
v_call: TRBV20-1; j_call: TRBJ2-3; cdr3_aa: CSARDIQEPPDTQYF
v_call: TRBV12-3/TRBV12-4; j_call: TRBJ1-5; cdr3_aa: CASSLTGRDQPQHF
v_call: TRBV30; j_call: TRBJ2-1; cdr3_aa: CACRTQGPEQFF
v_call: TRBV6-2/TRBV6-3; j_call: TRBJ2-1; cdr3_aa: CASSGSGSYSSYNEQFF
v_call: TRBV7-2; j_call: TRBJ2-1; cdr3_aa: CASSPYREYTVQFF
v_call: TRBV3-1; j_call: TRBJ2-1; cdr3_aa: CASSQPEKEQFF
v_call: TRBV5-5; j_call: TRBJ2-1; cdr3_aa: CASSPLRGWEQFF
v_call: TRBV28; j_call: TRBJ2-5; cdr3_aa: CASTLGGLAGRKTQYF
v_call: TRBV6-6; j_call: TRBJ1-2; cdr3_aa: CASSLGGSYTF
v_call: TRBV20-1; j_call: TRBJ1-4; cdr3_aa: CSAGGDEKLFF
v_call: TRBV30; j_call: TRBJ2-1; cdr3_aa: CAWSVAGGLYNEQFF
v_call: TRBV12-3/TRBV12-4; j_call: TRBJ2-2; cdr3_aa: CASSSDPADGTGELFF
v_call: TRBV29-1; j_call: TRBJ2-2; cdr3_aa: CSASTGSAGELFF
v_call: TRBV27; j_call: TRBJ1-5; cdr3_aa: CASSSGGNSNQPQHF
v_call: TRBV12-3/TRBV12-4; j_call: TRBJ2-5; cdr3_aa: CASSSSSSGETQYF
v_call: TRBV28; j_call: TRBJ2-2; cdr3_aa: CASRGLRGGNSGELFF
v_call: TRBV7-2; j_call: TRBJ2-7; cdr3_aa: CASSFTSFNEQYF
v_call: TRBV12-3/TRBV12-4; j_call: TRBJ2-7; cdr3_aa: CASSLLSGGRLEQYF
v_call: TRBV20-1; j_call: TRBJ1-3; cdr3_aa: CSARETDSGNTIYF
v_call: TRBV5-1; j_call: TRBJ2-1; cdr3_aa: CASTPGTTFVEQFF
v_call: TRBV12-3/TRBV12-4; j_call: TRBJ1-2; cdr3_aa: CASSFRVKSIYTF
v_call: TRBV7-9; j_call: TRBJ1-1; cdr3_aa: CASSQVRGTEAFF
v_call: TRBV20-1; j_call: TRBJ2-5; cdr3_aa: CSASGGGLETQYF
v_call: TRBV20-1; j_call: TRBJ2-5; cdr3_aa: CSARGSPAQETQYF
v_call: TRBV14; j_call: TRBJ1-1; cdr3_aa: CASRVTGTTEAFF
v_call: TRBV12-5; j_call: TRBJ2-5; cdr3_aa: CASGLGSTAETQYF
v_call: TRBV5-1; j_call: TRBJ2-1; cdr3_aa: CASSSQEFYNEQFF
v_call: TRBV10-3; j_call: TRBJ2-5; cdr3_aa: CAICLGTARGPQETQYF
v_call: TRBV6-6; j_call: TRBJ2-7; cdr3_aa: CASSYGNSYEQYF
v_call: TRBV7-2; j_call: TRBJ2-7; cdr3_aa: CASSPTSYEQYF
v_call: TRBV30; j_call: TRBJ2-5; cdr3_aa: CAWSVPTGVQYF
v_call: TRBV25-1; j_call: TRBJ2-7; cdr3_aa: CASSEVYEQYF
v_call: TRBV20-1; j_call: TRBJ2-1; cdr3_aa: CSARAGGGLPSGQFF